Listed below are T cell receptor beta chains from one sample, sequenced in a study of T cells expressing NK-cell markers. No DNA is given; TCRdb re-called the 5' RACE reads and lists each CDR3 protein once. This repertoire comprises a few hundred thousand distinct CDR3 sequences; its ten largest clones make up roughly 5.2%. The sequencing input was blood T cells: a sorted CD56 or NKG2C T cell subset, CD4+ or CD8+ T cells, or bulk PBMC T cells (not recorded which). The receptors stem from a man aged 18-75 years in good health. CDR3s include the opening cysteine and the closing phenylalanine or tryptophan. Fields, in order: V gene, J gene, CDR3 protein.

V: TRBV3-1
J: TRBJ1-2
CDR3: CASTGTGDGYTF

V: TRBV6-6
J: TRBJ1-1
CDR3: CASSEPPGPEAFF

V: TRBV14
J: TRBJ2-1
CDR3: CASSHGVSEQFF

V: TRBV6-5
J: TRBJ1-2
CDR3: CASSYSSRGVYGYTF

V: TRBV12-5
J: TRBJ2-6
CDR3: CASGNVQGSSSGANVLTF

V: TRBV6-1
J: TRBJ2-7
CDR3: CASSPRSKTLHYEQYF

V: TRBV13
J: TRBJ1-1
CDR3: CASSFGLRGNTEAFF

V: TRBV27
J: TRBJ1-2
CDR3: CASSLDRGSWFGYTF

V: TRBV20-1
J: TRBJ1-4
CDR3: CSARPIGTEAFATNEKLFF

V: TRBV18
J: TRBJ2-3
CDR3: CASSIQGQGPDTQYF

V: TRBV12-3/TRBV12-4
J: TRBJ2-5
CDR3: CASSLRSRKFRQGLTQYF

V: TRBV6-1
J: TRBJ2-3
CDR3: CASSAGTALGHTQYF

V: TRBV7-3
J: TRBJ2-5
CDR3: CASSLTPDETQYF

V: TRBV6-1
J: TRBJ2-3
CDR3: CASMRSASTDTQYF

V: TRBV29-1
J: TRBJ2-3
CDR3: CSVEGLVGRNTQYF

V: TRBV14
J: TRBJ2-7
CDR3: CASSQGVTLGLSSSYEQYF

V: TRBV4-2
J: TRBJ1-1
CDR3: CASSQDLTGARDTEAFF

V: TRBV3-1
J: TRBJ2-2
CDR3: CASSKRSTGGPSDTGELFF

V: TRBV7-8
J: TRBJ2-2
CDR3: CASSPISGHTGELFF

V: TRBV5-1
J: TRBJ2-7
CDR3: CASSLAGTSGEQYF

V: TRBV20-1
J: TRBJ1-1
CDR3: CSAPGTGGLGAFF

V: TRBV12-3/TRBV12-4
J: TRBJ2-2
CDR3: CASSLWLTGGTGELFF